The clone carrying this T cell receptor beta chain was counted many times. This entry belongs to a study of blood T cells in healthy people across ages. Across the study: About one barcoded TCR beta cDNA was captured per two T cells.

Combining a sample-barcoded 5' primer with a J-beta primer mix, a second PCR ran for about 7 to 12 cycles. Template switching added a 12-random-nucleotide identifier to every cDNA molecule. TCRdb itself ran the 5' RACE reads through MiXCR, one entry per CDR3 protein. The sample comprises 1.8 million or so distinct CDR3 sequences, 39% of which are singletons, and more than 20% rests with the top ten. Deletions cut 7 bases from V and 3 bases from J, with 12 bases between. The germline CDR1 and CDR2 sequences are DFQATT and SNEGSKA (reference sequence). The CDR3 has 12 residues. Sequencing used blood. The receptor's source is a human donor in good health. The V and J genes are TRBV20-1 and TRBJ1-1, with a tentative D call TRBD1 (5 bases). CDR3 sequence reads: CSGARGDTEAFF. The CDR3 DNA is TGCAGTGGGGCTCGGGGGGACACTGAAGCTTTCTTT.